One sample yielded the 20 T cell receptor beta chains listed below, sequenced in a study of blood T cell repertoires in COVID-19. Here immunoSEQ multiplex PCR was the method, and the copy in TCRdb shows in-frame clones only, minus some. Of tens of thousands of clones listed, roughly 87% are singletons. Sequenced material: peripheral blood. The receptors here all came from a human donor with active COVID-19. The donor label of this sample is uncertain.

The chain has TRBV7-9 and TRBJ1-1; a weak D match, TRBD1 (5 bases). In germline, CDR1 is SEHNR, CDR2 FQNEAQ (reference sequence). V lost 2 bases to trimming and J lost 6 bases, with 13 bases between them. The CDR3 contains 14 residues. CDR3 sequence (DNA): TGTGCCAGCAGCTTATCGTCGACAGTCCCTGAAGCTTTCTTT. Protein product: CASSLSSTVPEAFF.

The J gene is TRBJ1-3, the V gene TRBV9, with 7 bases lining up with TRBD1. The CDR3 runs 15 residues. CDR1 and CDR2 (germline): SGDLS, YYNGEE. Trimming cost V 0 bases and J 8 bases; bases outside gene matches: 8. The CDR3 protein is CASSVGQGSVYTIYF. CDR3 DNA sequence: TGTGCCAGCAGCGTAGGACAGGGATCTGTGTACACCATATATTTT.

The J gene is TRBJ2-7, the V gene TRBV28; D gene ambiguous. Germline CDR1 is MDHEN and CDR2 is SYDVKM. V was clipped by 5 bases and J by 2 bases, with 13 bases between them. This CDR3 region has 14 residues. The CDR3 region has the DNA TGTGCCAGCAGTAAAGGCGGCAGAACCTACGAGCAGTACTTC. This codes for CASSKGGRTYEQYF. Filled out from reference TRBV28 and TRBJ2-7, the complete variable domain reads DVKVTQSSRYLVKRTGEKVFLECVQDMDHENMFWYRQDPGLGLRLIYFSYDVKMKEKGDIPEGYSVSREKKERFSLILESASTNQTSMYLCASSKGGRTYEQYFGPGTRLTVT.

This clone has just one count. The CDR3 DNA reads as TGTGCCAGCAGCAAAGACAGGGTTCACACCGGGGAGCTGTTTTTT. Translation gives CASSKDRVHTGELFF. The chain links TRBV21-1 to TRBJ2-2; the table's D gene call, TRBD1, was not cross checked with the DNA. TRBV21-1 is shown as a pseudogene. The CDR3 has 15 amino acids.

The chain recombines TRBV5-1 with TRBJ2-1, with D possibly TRBD2 on 5 matching bases. This CDR3 contains 15 residues. CDR1 is SGHRS, CDR2 YFSETQ, per germline. V was trimmed by 0 bases and J by 4 bases, leaving 11 bases between them. The CDR3 nucleotides are TGCGCCAGCAGCTTGGCCGGGGTGGGGTACAATGAGCAGTTCTTC. It is translated as CASSLAGVGYNEQFF. The full variable domain, completed using reference TRBV5-1 and TRBJ2-1, is KAGVTQTPRYLIKTRGQQVTLSCSPISGHRSVSWYQQTPGQGLQFLFEYFSETQRNKGNFPGRFSGRQFSNSRSEMNVSTLELGDSALYLCASSLAGVGYNEQFFGPGTRLTVL.

The chain links TRBV2 to TRBJ1-5; TRBD1 matches at 7 bases. Germline loops: CDR1 SNHLY, CDR2 FYNNEI. This CDR3 is built from 13 residues. V was pared by 8 bases and J by 3 bases, with 4 bases of the junction left unmatched. The CDR3 region has the DNA TGTGCCAGCGCCACAGGGGTCAATCAGCCCCAGCATTTT. Translating it yields CASATGVNQPQHF.

The chain employs TRBV2 and TRBJ1-3; no clear D. There are 15 residues in the CDR3. Looked up from germline, CDR1 is SNHLY and CDR2 is FYNNEI. Deletions cut 4 bases from V and 0 bases from J, with 10 bases between. CDR3: CASSARVGSGNTIYF. The CDR3 coding sequence is TGTGCCAGCAGTGCCCGCGTTGGCTCTGGAAACACCATATATTTT. Variable domain in full (rest from reference TRBV2 and TRBJ1-3): EPEVTQTPSHQVTQMGQEVILRCVPISNHLYFYWYRQILGQKVEFLVSFYNNEISEKSEIFDDQFSVERPDGSNFTLKIRSTKLEDSAMYFCASSARVGSGNTIYFGEGSWLTVV.

This chain connects TRBV19 to TRBJ1-1; D unclear. V lost 5 bases to trimming and J lost 6 bases, with 13 bases between them. Germline loops: CDR1 LNHDA, CDR2 SQIVND (reference sequence). The CDR3 length is 13 residues. In DNA, the CDR3 is TGTGCCAGTAGTCCGGGTTATGAGGCTGAAGCTTTCTTT. Its translation is CASSPGYEAEAFF.

J is TRBJ2-3 and V is TRBV7-8; 9 bases fit TRBD2. With V trimmed by 3 bases and J by 0 bases, 13 bases remained unmatched. Germline V lookup: CDR1 SGHVS, CDR2 FQNEAQ. CDR3 size: 19 residues. CDR3 protein: CASSFQSGGRVASTDTQYF. The CDR3 nucleotides read TGTGCCAGCAGCTTCCAAAGCGGGGGGCGGGTAGCGAGCACAGATACGCAGTATTTT.

The CDR3 sequence is CASSLSGARLTGELFF. The CDR3 coding sequence is TGTGCCAGCAGCTTAAGCGGGGCCAGGCTCACCGGGGAGCTGTTTTTT. The gene calls are TRBV5-5 and TRBJ2-2; 7 bases align to TRBD2. V was clipped by 2 bases and J by 4 bases; unmatched bases: 8. This CDR3 contains 16 residues. From germline, CDR1 is SGHKS and CDR2 YYEKEE (reference sequence).

The chain has TRBV5-4 and TRBJ2-7; 8 bases map to TRBD1. The junction had 3 bases not matched to a gene; V was cut back by 4 bases and J by 6 bases. The CDR3 runs 12 residues. Germline CDR1 SGHNT, CDR2 YYREEE (reference sequence). The CDR3 region is CASSLDRGEQYF. The CDR3, as DNA: TGTGCCAGCAGCCTAGACAGGGGCGAGCAGTACTTC.

The chain has TRBV13 and TRBJ1-2, with D possibly being TRBD1 (5 bases). The V and J ends lost 5 bases and 0 bases respectively, with 10 bases between them. CDR1 and CDR2 (germline): PRHDT, FYEKMQ (reference sequence). This CDR3 is 14 amino acids long. The CDR3 loop reads CASSTRGTNYGYTF. The CDR3 DNA reads TGTGCCAGCAGCACCCGGGGGACTAACTATGGCTACACCTTC.

The rearrangement uses TRBV14 and TRBJ2-7; possible D gene TRBD2, 6 bases. The CDR3 is 15 amino acids. The V gene's germline CDR1 is SGHDN and CDR2 FVKESK. Trimming pared 4 bases from V and 3 bases from J, leaving 16 bases between. In DNA, the CDR3 is TGTGCCAGCAGCCTAGGAGGGGCCGAACGCTACGAGCAGTACTTC. Residues: CASSLGGAERYEQYF.

The V call is TRBV19, the J call TRBJ1-6; 8 bases line up with TRBD1. V lost 4 bases, J lost 8 bases, and 4 bases stayed unmatched. This CDR3 comprises 14 residues. The V gene's germline CDR1 is LNHDA and CDR2 SQIVND (reference sequence). The CDR3 is CASSTTGVYSPLHF. The CDR3 nucleotides read TGTGCCAGTAGTACGACAGGGGTTTATTCACCCCTCCACTTT.

The J gene is TRBJ1-5, the V gene TRBV12-3 or TRBV12-4; no firm D call. The CDR3 spans 13 residues. The germline V and J ends were trimmed by 2 bases and 6 bases, with 8 bases remaining between them. CDR3 nucleotide sequence: TGTGCCAGCAGTTTACTGGTCGGTCAGCCCCAGCATTTT. Translated, it gives CASSLLVGQPQHF.

The DNA for the CDR3 is TGCAGCGTAGGACAGGGCCTTTGGGATGGCTACACCTTC. Translation: CSVGQGLWDGYTF. The V and J genes are TRBV29-1 and TRBJ1-2; 8 bases map to TRBD1. Per the germline V gene, CDR1 is SQVTM and CDR2 is ANQGSEA. Trimming at V came to 6 bases and at J to 6 bases, leaving 9 bases not matched to a gene. The CDR3 sequence is 13 residues long.

CDR3 bases: TGTGCCAGCAGCCCGGGACTCTCAGGCGATACGCAGTATTTT. This gives the protein CASSPGLSGDTQYF. The genes are TRBV7-3 and TRBJ2-3, with D tentatively TRBD2 (6 bases). Germline CDR1 SGHTA, CDR2 FQGTGA. The germline V and J ends were trimmed by 5 bases and 6 bases, with 15 bases remaining between them. The CDR3 is 14 residues long.

This clone was seen just once. The J gene is TRBJ2-4, the V gene TRBV19; a possible D gene is TRBD1 (6 bases). This CDR3 spans 14 amino acids. Trimming pared 3 bases from V and 15 bases from J, leaving 21 bases between. Germline V CDR1 and CDR2: LNHDA, SQIVND (reference sequence). Here the CDR3 reads CASSMDVGRQERYF. The DNA for the CDR3 is TGTGCCAGTAGTATGGATGTAGGTAGACAGGAGCGGTACTTC.

This clone was observed a few times. The chain carries TRBV6-1 and TRBJ2-1; 11 bases match TRBD2. The germline V gene encodes CDR1 MNHNS and CDR2 SASEGT. The ends lost 2 bases at V and 6 bases at J; junction bases unmatched: 3. This CDR3 spans 15 amino acids. CDR3 DNA sequence: TGTGCCAGCAGTGAACAGACTAGCGGGGCCAATGAGCAGTTCTTC. It yields the protein CASSEQTSGANEQFF.

This chain uses TRBV12-3 or TRBV12-4 with TRBJ2-7, with TRBD2 matching 8 bases. The CDR3 sequence is 13 residues long. Trimming removed 6 bases from V and 5 bases from J; junction bases left unmatched: 6. The CDR3 nucleotides read TGTGCCAGCAGCCGCGGACTAGCTCACGAGCAGTACTTC. It is translated as CASSRGLAHEQYF.